What follows are 19 T cell receptor beta chains derived from one specimen sequenced in a study of T-cell reconstitution after alpha-beta-depleted transplantation in children. The library targeted TCRbeta and was prepared with unique molecular identifiers. Each CDR3 protein gets one entry after TCRdb re-called the PCR reads with MiXCR. This table holds 440,000 or so distinct CDR3 sequences, roughly a tenth found once. Sequenced here: PBMCs from the stem cell graft donor, sampled from the stem cell graft. These receptors all stem from a human donor who donated a stem cell graft to a child with acute myeloid leukemia.

J is TRBJ2-1 and V is TRBV7-9; 12 positions match TRBD2. This CDR3 is 15 amino acids long. Losses at the gene ends were 5 bases for V and 9 bases for J; bases not matched to a gene: 8. From germline, CDR1 is SEHNR and CDR2 FQNEAQ (reference sequence). The CDR3 DNA is TGTGCCAGCAGCCCCGCGGGACTAGCGGGTGGTGAGCAGTTCTTC. Its protein product is CASSPAGLAGGEQFF. Supplemented by reference TRBV7-9 and TRBJ2-1, the full variable domain reads DTGVSQNPRHKITKRGQNVTFRCDPISEHNRLYWYRQTLGQGPEFLTYFQNEAQLEKSRLLSDRFSAERPKGSFSTLEIQRTEQGDSAMYLCASSPAGLAGGEQFFGPGTRLTVL.

In its sample, this clonotype was seen many times. This rearrangement joins TRBV5-6 to TRBJ2-3; D possibly corresponds to TRBD1 (6 bases). V shed 0 bases and J shed 3 bases, with 11 bases lying between them. The germline V gene encodes CDR1 SGHDT and CDR2 YYEEEE. The CDR3 has 15 residues. Here the CDR3 DNA reads TGTGCCAGCAGCTTGGCAGGGGCTGGTACAGATACGCAGTATTTT. Translation gives CASSLAGAGTDTQYF.

This clonotype was seen more than once but under ten times. The V and J genes are TRBV20-1 and TRBJ1-2; unclear D gene. The CDR3 runs to 15 residues. V lost 1 base and J 3 bases, leaving 15 bases between the germline ends. CDR1 and CDR2 (germline): DFQATT, SNEGSKA (reference sequence). CDR3: CSARVVGRGDYGYTF. In DNA, the CDR3 is TGCAGTGCTAGAGTCGTAGGACGCGGGGACTATGGCTACACCTTC.

There are a few counts of this clonotype. V usage is TRBV12-3 or TRBV12-4 and J usage is TRBJ2-5; maybe TRBD2 (6 bases). V was clipped by 8 bases and J by 2 bases, with 15 bases between them. CDR3 length: 14 residues. The CDR3 bases are TGTGCCAGCCTCCTCTGGGGGGAACAAGAGACCCAGTACTTC. It yields the protein CASLLWGEQETQYF.

The rearrangement links TRBV5-4 to TRBJ2-1; 7 bases line up with TRBD2. The CDR3 length is 14 residues. The V segment lost 0 bases and the J segment 7 bases; nucleotides outside the gene matches: 4. CDR1 and CDR2 (germline): SGHNT, YYREEE (reference sequence). The CDR3 coding sequence is TGTGCCAGCAGCTTGGGAGGGAGGGAGAATGAGCAGTTCTTC. The encoded protein is CASSLGGRENEQFF.

The V gene is TRBV10-3, the J gene TRBJ1-2, with a tentative D call TRBD1 (5 bases). The CDR3 runs 14 residues. The germline V gene has CDR1 ENHRY and CDR2 SYGVKD. Trimming took 2 bases from V and 2 from J, leaving 9 bases between them. The CDR3 sequence is CAISEPQGNYGYTF. The DNA for the CDR3 is TGTGCCATCAGTGAGCCTCAGGGCAACTATGGCTACACCTTC.

The sample holds many counts of this clonotype. The chain carries TRBV10-3 and TRBJ1-1; perhaps TRBD1 as D (5 bases). The length of the CDR3 is 12 residues. Trimming pared 11 bases from V and 3 bases from J, leaving 13 bases between. In germline, CDR1 is ENHRY, CDR2 SYGVKD. CDR3: CAGRGQDTEAFF. In nucleotides, the CDR3 is TGTGCCGGAAGGGGCCAGGACACTGAAGCTTTCTTT.

This clonotype came up many times. This chain's CDR3 is CASSLGTGKEKLFF. The CDR3 DNA reads as TGCGCCAGCAGCTTGGGGACAGGGAAGGAAAAACTGTTTTTT. The chain links TRBV5-1 to TRBJ1-4; TRBD1 matches at 8 bases. The trim removed 0 bases at V and 8 bases at J, leaving 3 bases unmatched. The CDR3 sequence is 14 residues long. CDR1 is SGHRS and CDR2 is YFSETQ in the germline V gene.

This clonotype was detected only a few times. This chain links TRBV5-1 with TRBJ2-7; 14 nucleotides line up with TRBD2. The CDR3 loop spans 15 amino acids. CDR1 is SGHRS, CDR2 YFSETQ, per germline. V lost 4 bases, J lost 6 bases, and 6 bases stayed unmatched. The CDR3 sequence is CASSVGLAGGPEQYF. CDR3 sequence (DNA): TGCGCCAGCAGCGTAGGACTAGCGGGAGGACCCGAGCAGTACTTC.

The chain is built from TRBV7-2 and TRBJ2-7, with D perhaps TRBD1 (6 bases). The CDR3 spans 15 residues. Germline lookup yields CDR1 SGHTA and CDR2 FQGNSA. The V gene lost 2 bases and the J gene lost 6 bases, with 17 bases spanning the gap. The CDR3 nucleotides read TGTGCCAGCAGCTTACGGGGCAGCCAAGGGGGCGAGCAGTACTTC. As protein: CASSLRGSQGGEQYF.

Points on this clonotype: The conserved phenylalanine or tryptophan normally closing the CDR3 is absent here, so this likely arose from a read error. The rearrangement links TRBV5-1 to TRBJ2-1; TRBD2 aligns across 7 bases. The CDR3 loop spans 14 amino acids. Losses at the gene ends were 2 bases for V and 5 bases for J; bases not matched to a gene: 4. Germline V gives CDR1 SGHRS, CDR2 YFSETQ. In DNA form, the CDR3 reads TGCGCCAGCAGCTTCGGGACTAATAACAATGAGCAGTTCTTG. Protein sequence: CASSFGTNNNEQFL.

The V and J genes are TRBV20-1 and TRBJ2-2; D might be TRBD1 (5 bases). The germline V gene encodes CDR1 DFQATT and CDR2 SNEGSKA (reference sequence). V gave up 4 bases and J gave up 5 bases, with 14 bases separating them. This CDR3 contains 14 residues. This chain's CDR3 is CSAISVTDTGELFF. The CDR3 DNA reads TGCAGTGCTATATCCGTGACAGATACCGGGGAGCTGTTTTTT.

V gene TRBV4-1 combines with J gene TRBJ2-7; possibly TRBD1 for D (6 bases). The CDR3 sequence is 13 residues long. V dropped 3 bases and J dropped 6 bases, with 12 bases sitting between them. From germline, CDR1 is MGHRA and CDR2 YSYEKL. CDR3 residues: CASSQGARIEQYF. CDR3 sequence (DNA): TGCGCCAGCAGCCAGGGGGCTAGAATCGAGCAGTACTTC.

Many counts were recorded for this clonotype. The genes are TRBV9 and TRBJ2-2; the D is unclear. V lost 3 bases and J lost 7, with 13 bases in between. The CDR3 extends over 14 amino acids. Germline CDR1 SGDLS, CDR2 YYNGEE. The CDR3 loop reads CASSADPFNGELFF. CDR3 coding DNA: TGTGCCAGCAGCGCGGACCCGTTTAACGGGGAGCTGTTTTTT.

This clonotype was counted between two and nine times. The chain couples TRBV25-1 to TRBJ2-7, with 8 bases matching TRBD1. In germline, CDR1 is MGHDK, CDR2 SYGVNS. V dropped 10 bases and J dropped 12; count of bases not matched to a gene: 11. The CDR3 covers 11 residues. CDR3 nucleotides: TGTGCCACCGTGACAGGGGAGGTTCTGTACTTC. Translating gives CATVTGEVLYF.

There are a few counts of this clonotype. V is TRBV12-3 or TRBV12-4 and J is TRBJ1-3, with D possibly TRBD1 on 6 matching bases. V gave up 6 bases and J gave up 4 bases, with 13 bases separating them. This CDR3 is 14 amino acids long. The CDR3 spells CASREQGTGNTIYF. As DNA, the CDR3 is TGTGCCAGCAGGGAACAGGGAACGGGAAACACCATATATTTT.

This clonotype showed up many times. The chain couples TRBV6-2 or TRBV6-3 to TRBJ2-3; 8 nucleotides agree with TRBD1. Germline V gene lookup returns CDR1 MNHEY and CDR2 SVGEGT. The J segment lost 1 base and the V segment lost 2 bases, leaving 2 bases of the junction unmatched. This CDR3 is built from 15 residues. This CDR3 reads CASSYGQGGTDTQYF. CDR3 bases: TGTGCCAGCAGTTACGGACAGGGAGGCACAGATACGCAGTATTTT.

Ten or more counts support this clonotype. The V call is TRBV29-1, the J call TRBJ1-2; 8 nucleotides line up with TRBD1. This CDR3 spans 13 amino acids. V shed 6 bases and J 4 bases; nucleotides not matched to a gene: 7. Germline V lookup: CDR1 SQVTM, CDR2 ANQGSEA. CDR3 protein: CSVTGAPSYGYTF. CDR3 sequence (DNA): TGCAGCGTGACAGGGGCCCCCTCCTATGGCTACACCTTC. Looking up the rest from reference TRBV29-1 and TRBJ1-2 gives the full variable domain: SAVISQKPSRDICQRGTSLTIQCQVDSQVTMMFWYRQQPGQSLTLIATANQGSEATYESGFVIDKFPISRPNLTFSTLTVSNMSPEDSSIYLCSVTGAPSYGYTFGSGTRLTVV.

This clonotype came up many times. This chain uses TRBV7-8 with TRBJ2-3, with D perhaps TRBD2 (5 bases). The V end lost 1 base, the J end lost 2 bases, and 7 bases lay between the germline ends. Germline V lookup: CDR1 SGHVS, CDR2 FQNEAQ. The CDR3 consists of 14 residues. As DNA, the CDR3 is TGTGCCAGCAGCTTAGAGACTAACACAGATACGCAGTATTTT. This encodes CASSLETNTDTQYF.